Sequencing of this T cell receptor beta chain was carried out in a study of STAT5B mutations in CD4+ large granular lymphocyte leukemia. General study findings and limits: Approximately 25% of private leukemic clonotypes occurred rarely in other patients' non-leukemic repertoires. Compared with healthy controls (2/35), patient top clones favored TRBV06 (8/27).

Of note for this clone: Its antigen remains unknown.

This CDR3 contains 17 residues. The ends were cut back, 1 base at V and 6 bases at J, with 21 bases in the middle. Germline V lookup: CDR1 SGHDN, CDR2 FVKESK. Some clones are missing from TCRdb's copy, which holds only in-frame ones; the method was immunoSEQ multiplex PCR. There are over 35,000 clones in the sample; roughly 83% occur only once, and about 0.38% lies in the top ten. J is TRBJ2-5 and V is TRBV14; perhaps TRBD2 as D (5 bases). The sample was CD4+ T cells from blood buffy coats. The receptor's source is a human donor in good health. The chain's CDR3 is CASSQGEGRRGWQTQYF. CDR3 DNA sequence: TGTGCCAGCAGCCAAGGGGAAGGGCGACGAGGGTGGCAGACCCAGTACTTC.